The source of this TCR beta chain is a study of T cell changes during pregnancy in multiple sclerosis. The assay was immunoSEQ multiplex PCR, and TCRdb's table has in-frame clones only and misses some. Here the sample spans 70,000 to 75,000 clones, 92% being singletons. CDR3 length: 18 residues. The ends lost 4 bases at V and 6 bases at J; junction bases unmatched: 14. The germline V gene encodes CDR1 SEHNR and CDR2 FQNEAQ (reference sequence). The TCR comes from a female donor with multiple sclerosis, enrolled in a pregnancy study. Sequenced material: peripheral blood, taken in the second trimester of pregnancy. This chain joins TRBV7-9 and TRBJ2-4; the match to TRBD1 covers 11 bases. The CDR3 loop reads CASSWSRDRGLVGNIQYF. CDR3 in DNA: TGTGCCAGCAGCTGGTCCCGGGACAGGGGGTTAGTAGGAAACATTCAGTACTTC.